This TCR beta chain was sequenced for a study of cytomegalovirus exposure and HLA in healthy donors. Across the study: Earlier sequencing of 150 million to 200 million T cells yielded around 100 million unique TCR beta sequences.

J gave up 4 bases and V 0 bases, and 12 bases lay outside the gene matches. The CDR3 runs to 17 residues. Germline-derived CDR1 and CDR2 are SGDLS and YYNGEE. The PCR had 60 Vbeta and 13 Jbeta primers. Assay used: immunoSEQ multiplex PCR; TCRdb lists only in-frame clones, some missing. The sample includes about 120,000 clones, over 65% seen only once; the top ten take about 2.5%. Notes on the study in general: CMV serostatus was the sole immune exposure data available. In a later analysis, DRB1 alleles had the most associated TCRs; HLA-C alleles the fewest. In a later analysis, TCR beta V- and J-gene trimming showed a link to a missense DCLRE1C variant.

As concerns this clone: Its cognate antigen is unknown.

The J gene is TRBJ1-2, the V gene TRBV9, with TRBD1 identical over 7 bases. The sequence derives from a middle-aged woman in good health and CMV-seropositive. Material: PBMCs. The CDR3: CASSVEARIQGFYGYTF. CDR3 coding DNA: TGTGCCAGCAGCGTAGAGGCCAGGATACAGGGGTTCTATGGCTACACCTTC. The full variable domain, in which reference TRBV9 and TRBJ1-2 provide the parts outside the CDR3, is DSGVTQTPKHLITATGQRVTLRCSPRSGDLSVYWYQQSLDQGLQFLIQYYNGEERAKGNILERFSAQQFPDLHSELNLSSLELGDSALYFCASSVEARIQGFYGYTFGSGTRLTVV.